This T cell receptor beta chain was sequenced during a study of identifying expanded T cells in peripheral blood. This clone has more than one count but fewer than ten. Germline V CDR1 and CDR2: SGHNT, YYREEE (reference sequence). V was cut by 1 base and J by 1 base, with 12 bases left in between. This CDR3 has 16 residues. Libraries were prepared by immunoSEQ multiplex PCR; TCRdb keeps only in-frame clonotypes and omits some of them. The repertoire consists of around 85,000 clones, with around 90% occurring once and the leading ten covering over 15%. Sequencing input: blood. The origin of this receptor is a person between 18 and 69 years old in good health. The rearrangement joins TRBV5-4 to TRBJ2-1, with D possibly matching TRBD2 (5 bases). The CDR3 here is CASSLQWGASYNEQFF. The CDR3 coding sequence is TGTGCCAGCAGCTTGCAGTGGGGAGCTTCCTACAATGAGCAGTTCTTC.